These 18 T cell receptor beta chains share one sample of origin, sequenced in a study of Ad26.COV2.S vaccination and SARS-CoV-2 variants. The assay was immunoSEQ multiplex PCR, and TCRdb's table has in-frame clones only and misses some. Counted here are around 450,000 clones, roughly 87% occurring once; the ten biggest clones make up over 2.5%. As to treatment: around 19 received Ad26.COV2.S at low or high dose, single or two shots; 5 received placebo; per-sample allocation not given. Collection of samples fell on day 63 after the first vaccine or placebo injection. The source material was peripheral blood, sampled in a trial of Ad26.COV2.S vaccine versus placebo. The receptors here all came from a person between 18 and 59 years old who received the Ad26.COV2.S COVID-19 vaccine or a placebo.

V is TRBV18 and J is TRBJ1-2; tentative D call: TRBD1 (6 bases). V was trimmed by 6 bases and J by 8 bases, leaving 19 bases between them. The CDR3 totals 14 residues. Germline values: CDR1 KGHSH, CDR2 LQKENI. The CDR3 protein is CASSGTGKVRGYTF. CDR3 nucleotide sequence: TGTGCCAGCTCCGGCACAGGGAAGGTACGCGGCTACACCTTC.

V usage is TRBV20-1 and J usage is TRBJ1-2; D is undetermined. CDR3 size: 11 residues. V was cut by 4 bases and J by 7 bases, with 10 bases left in between. Germline V lookup: CDR1 DFQATT, CDR2 SNEGSKA (reference sequence). Here the CDR3 DNA reads TGCAGTGCTACGGTATCCGCTGGCTACACCTTC. Its protein is CSATVSAGYTF.

The chain couples TRBV11-3 to TRBJ2-3; D call uncertain. The germline V gene has CDR1 SGHNT and CDR2 YENEEA. The CDR3 spans 16 residues. V dropped 3 bases and J dropped 2 bases, with 15 bases sitting between them. The CDR3 DNA follows: TGTGCCAGCAGCTTGGTCCCGGACCCCGTCACAGATACGCAGTATTTT. It codes for CASSLVPDPVTDTQYF.

The rearrangement joins TRBV20-1 to TRBJ1-1; D is uncertain. Trimming stripped 4 bases from V and 2 bases from J, with 5 bases between. Germline CDR1 and CDR2: DFQATT and SNEGSKA (reference sequence). The CDR3 is 11 amino acids. The CDR3 sequence: CSANHNTEAFF. The CDR3 DNA reads as TGCAGTGCTAACCATAACACTGAAGCTTTCTTT.

The rearrangement joins TRBV12-5 to TRBJ2-5; D possibly matches TRBD1 or TRBD2 (5 bases each). This CDR3 is built from 15 residues. Looked up from germline, CDR1 is LGHNT and CDR2 is FRNRAP. Trimming stripped 2 bases from V and 4 bases from J, with 14 bases between. CDR3 bases: TGTGCTAGTGGTTTGCCACAAGGGGCGGGAGAGACCCAGTACTTC. It yields the protein CASGLPQGAGETQYF.

The chain employs TRBV12-3 or TRBV12-4 and TRBJ2-3, with TRBD1 identical over 8 bases. The CDR3 loop spans 12 amino acids. After removal of 6 bases from V and 8 bases from J, the junction contained 4 bases not matched to a gene. CDR3 sequence: CASSLQGGTQYF. In DNA form, the CDR3 reads TGTGCCAGCAGCTTACAGGGGGGTACGCAGTATTTT.

CDR3 DNA: TGTGCCAGCTCCCGCCTCGAGGGAGGATGGTACAATGAGCAGTTCTTC. It is translated as CASSRLEGGWYNEQFF. V is TRBV9 and J is TRBJ2-1; a possible D gene is TRBD2 (6 bases). CDR3 length: 16 amino acids. V shed 7 bases and J shed 4 bases, with 21 bases lying between them. The germline CDR1 and CDR2 sequences are SGDLS and YYNGEE.

V is TRBV3-1 (or the pseudogene TRBV3-2) and J is TRBJ1-1; D gene ambiguous. The CDR3 consists of 16 residues. Between the trimmed V and J ends, which lost 0 bases and 3 bases, there was a span of 14 bases. CDR1 is LGHDT and CDR2 is YNNKEL in the germline V gene (reference sequence). Here the CDR3 DNA reads TGTGCCAGCAGCCAAGATCGAACTCAGAGGGACACTGAAGCTTTCTTT. Its protein is CASSQDRTQRDTEAFF.

Comment on this clone: The same CDR3 can be traced to other DNA sequences in this sample. The chain employs TRBV12-3 or TRBV12-4 and TRBJ1-1, with D unclear. The germline V and J ends were trimmed by 3 bases and 1 base, with 6 bases remaining between them. This CDR3 has 13 amino acids. The CDR3 reads CASSLRQNTEAFF. For the CDR3, the DNA is TGTGCCAGCAGTTTGAGACAGAACACTGAAGCTTTCTTT.

This chain joins TRBV5-3 and TRBJ1-4; a possible D gene is TRBD1 (5 bases). TRBV5-3 counts as an open reading frame of uncertain function. The CDR3 runs to 12 residues. V gave up 9 bases and J gave up 7 bases, with 13 bases separating them. The CDR3 nucleotides are TGTGCCAATCCGGACAAAGCTGAAAAACTGTTTTTT. Its protein product is CANPDKAEKLFF.

This chain links TRBV12-3 or TRBV12-4 with TRBJ2-5, with a weak D call TRBD2 (5 bases). This CDR3 has 13 amino acids. Trimming left V 1 base short and J 5 bases short, with 8 bases between. The CDR3 region has the DNA TGTGCCAGCAGTTTAGTCGGGATGGAGACCCAGTACTTC. As protein: CASSLVGMETQYF.

The V and J genes are TRBV7-6 and TRBJ2-7; 11 nucleotides align to TRBD1. The V gene end was trimmed by 2 bases and the J gene end by 6 bases; junction bases not matched to a gene: 3. The CDR3 loop spans 14 amino acids. Looked up from germline, CDR1 is SGHVS and CDR2 is FNYEAQ. Here the CDR3 DNA reads TGTGCCAGCAGCTTATGGGGACAGGGGGGCGAGCAGTACTTC. It encodes CASSLWGQGGEQYF.

CDR3 sequence: CSATGREPQHF. CDR3 sequence (DNA): TGCAGTGCTACCGGTCGGGAGCCCCAGCATTTT. The gene calls are TRBV20-1 and TRBJ1-5; no clear D. V was trimmed by 4 bases and J by 8 bases, leaving 9 bases between them. Per germline, CDR1 DFQATT and CDR2 SNEGSKA (reference sequence). The CDR3 consists of 11 residues.

This rearrangement joins TRBV5-4 to TRBJ1-1, with D uncertain. Germline CDR1 reads SGHNT; CDR2 reads YYREEE (reference sequence). The CDR3 loop spans 15 amino acids. Trimming took off 1 base at V and 5 bases at J, with 15 bases between the two ends. The CDR3 DNA is TGTGCCAGCAGCTTGACAGCGCCCGGGGTTACTGAAGCTTTCTTT. Amino acid sequence: CASSLTAPGVTEAFF.

V gene TRBV3-1 (or the pseudogene TRBV3-2) combines with J gene TRBJ1-2; no firm D call. Germline values: CDR1 LGHDT, CDR2 YNNKEL (reference sequence). V was cut by 5 bases and J by 6 bases, with 10 bases left in between. The CDR3 extends over 12 amino acids. The CDR3 reads CASSLYGDGYTF. The CDR3 DNA reads TGTGCCAGCAGCTTGTACGGGGATGGCTACACCTTC.

This clone was detected only once. This chain joins TRBV6-5 and TRBJ1-2, with TRBD1 matching 7 bases. Germline CDR1 and CDR2: MNHEY and SVGAGI. The CDR3 is made up of 13 amino acids. Losses at the gene ends were 6 bases for V and 3 bases for J; bases not matched to a gene: 4. The CDR3 sequence is CASRTDRDYGYTF. CDR3 DNA sequence: TGTGCCAGCAGGACTGACAGGGACTATGGCTACACCTTC.

The chain joins TRBV7-9 to TRBJ1-2; no clear D. The germline gives CDR1 SEHNR, CDR2 FQNEAQ (reference sequence). The CDR3 has 12 amino acids. Trimming removed 4 bases from V and 5 bases from J, with 8 bases in between. CDR3 nucleotide sequence: TGTGCCAGCAGCTCCGACGGGTATGGCTACACCTTC. It codes for CASSSDGYGYTF.

The CDR3 loop is CSVDAPLAGLYNEQFF. CDR3 coding DNA: TGCAGCGTTGATGCCCCTCTAGCGGGCCTATACAATGAGCAGTTCTTC. The genes are TRBV29-1 and TRBJ2-1, with 8 bases aligning to TRBD2. Germline CDR1 reads SQVTM; CDR2 reads ANQGSEA. Trimming removed 3 bases from V and 4 bases from J; junction bases left unmatched: 11. The CDR3 runs to 16 residues.